This T cell receptor beta chain was obtained from a study of radiotherapy plus CTLA-4 blockade in lung cancer. Across the study: An objective response was seen in approximately 17% of patients, and disease control in about 31%.

This clone was found once. Its antigen is still unknown. The study's findings and limits: Tumor-derived TCR clones expanded in blood after radiotherapy plus ipilimumab. Response was reportedly best predicted by early blood T cell clone dynamics, with interferon-beta.

With V trimmed by 5 bases and J by 1 base, 6 bases remained unmatched. Per germline, CDR1 MNHEY and CDR2 SMNVEV (reference sequence). The CDR3 sequence is 16 residues long. Clones were read by immunoSEQ multiplex PCR, and TCRdb kept only the in-frame ones, dropping some. The sample shows roughly 120,000 clones, just under 80% of them seen only once. Each patient with chemo-refractory metastatic non-small-cell lung cancer was treated with focal radiation plus CTLA-4 blockade using ipilimumab. The sequence derives from a human donor with non-small cell lung cancer who had a partial response to radiotherapy plus ipilimumab. This material consisted of peripheral blood, taken from a patient treated with radiotherapy plus ipilimumab. The rearrangement joins TRBV27 to TRBJ2-1, with 9 bases identical to TRBD2. CDR3 in DNA: TGTGCCAGCAGTACAGTAGCGGGAGTTTCCTACAATGAGCAGTTCTTC. It yields the protein CASSTVAGVSYNEQFF.